This T cell receptor (beta chain) was identified during a study of blood T cell repertoires in COVID-19. Study background: Acute and convalescent COVID-19 samples came from the United States, Italy and Spain. T cells, B-cell-depleted T cells, or PBMCs supplied cDNA or gDNA.

Original processing methods: Scientists estimated how many nucleated cells there were by amplifying reference gene primers. Measured with immunoSEQ multiplex PCR; TCRdb has only the in-frame clones, and not every one. V, J and clone size were drawn from that table, and D and trimming were deduced from the DNA. The sample lists around 57,000 clones; approximately 90% were seen once. Trimming took off 8 bases at V and 4 bases at J, with 15 bases between the two ends. CDR3 length: 14 residues. The V gene's germline CDR1 is MDHEN and CDR2 SYDVKM. The V gene is TRBV28, the J gene TRBJ1-5; D is unclear. This TCR derives from a human donor with active COVID-19. The donor label of this sample is uncertain. The specimen was peripheral blood. The CDR3, as DNA: TGTGCCAGCTCTTATTTGGGAGGAAATCAGCCCCAGCATTTT. This sequence encodes CASSYLGGNQPQHF.